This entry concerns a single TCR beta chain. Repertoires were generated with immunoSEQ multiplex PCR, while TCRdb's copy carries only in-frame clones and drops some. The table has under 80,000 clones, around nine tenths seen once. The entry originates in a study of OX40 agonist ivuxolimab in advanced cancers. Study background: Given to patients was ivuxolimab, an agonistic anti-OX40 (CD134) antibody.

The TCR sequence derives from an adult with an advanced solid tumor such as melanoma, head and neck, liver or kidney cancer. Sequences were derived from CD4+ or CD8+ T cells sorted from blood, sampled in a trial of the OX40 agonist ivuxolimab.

The CDR3 DNA reads as TGTGCCAGCCAGGGGCTGAGCTATGGCTACACCTTC. Translated: CASQGLSYGYTF. V and J are TRBV6-1 and TRBJ1-2; TRBD1 might be the D (6 bases). V was cut by 8 bases and J by 4 bases, with 11 bases left in between. The CDR3 length is 12 residues. CDR1 and CDR2 (germline): MNHNS, SASEGT.